The entry that follows covers one T cell receptor (beta chain) sequence. This specimen belongs to a study of blood T cell repertoires in COVID-19. Study at large: Whether acute or convalescent, the COVID-19 samples came from the United States, Italy and Spain. Sample material is recorded as cDNA or gDNA derived from T cells, B-cell-depleted T cells, or PBMCs.

All recovered Cohort 3 donors got two negative PCRs, got clearance, or saw symptom resolution. This CDR3 contains 15 residues. CDR1 SNHLY and CDR2 FYNNEI come from the germline V gene. The V and J ends lost 10 bases and 7 bases respectively, with 26 bases between them. Original processing methods: For nucleated cells, counts were estimated from reference gene primer amplification. Profiled with immunoSEQ multiplex PCR; TCRdb holds only in-frame clones, not every one. Clone size and V and J calls were adopted from that table, with D and trimming inferred from the DNA. The sample consists of about 250,000 clones, around 89% of them appearing once.

The sequencing sample was made of PBMCs or T cells enriched from blood (not recorded which). This sequence joins TRBV2 and TRBJ2-7; tentatively, D is TRBD2 (8 bases). This receptor was obtained from a man in his forties who had recovered from COVID-19. In DNA, the CDR3 is TGTGCCAACGGGAGGGGGCCCGAAGGGCCGGGAGAGCAGTACTTC. This codes for CANGRGPEGPGEQYF.